The sequence of this T cell receptor beta chain was determined in a study of shared clonotypes between healthy human individuals (TCRdb year 2020). Study-wide context: Three men and a couple of women, aged 18 to 49 years, made up the cohort. Per donor, three plates each were used for CD4 naive and CD4 memory, two for CD8 naive, and one for CD8 memory. Blood TCR repertoires of five healthy adults were deeply sequenced to estimate repertoire size and the extent of clonotype sharing between individuals. To increase sequencing depth and limit assay-specific biases, different laboratories used diverse techniques to prepare libraries and sequence TCR repertoires. Between about 0.94 and 8.9 billion PBMCs per donor were obtained by leukapheresis.

CD8 naive samples consisted of CD45RO-negative cells that were positively selected for CCR7, yielding a CD45RA+CCR7+ population without TemRA cells. The donors were healthy, HIV-negative adults who had no recently reported acute infections or vaccinations. Every donor was a Caucasian adult residing in Nashville, Tennessee, USA. After blood collection by leukapheresis, PBMCs were isolated using Ficoll-Histopaque density gradient centrifugation and then cryopreserved in the vapor phase of liquid nitrogen. Analytical flow cytometry was used to check the purity and quantity of each magnetically sorted T cell population. Each sorted fraction had its genomic DNA isolated and then quantified by UV absorbance on a Nanodrop 2000c. Overall study outcomes, separate from this receptor: Because the study included a small number of donors, the genetic and exposure-history diversity represented was limited. Incomplete sequencing was indicated by rarefaction of sorted-subset datasets, despite the large sequencing depth. When several donors were compared, the shared fraction of clonotypes was 5% to 6.5% for naive CD4, about 4% for naive CD8, 2.3% for memory CD4, and around 0.4% for memory CD8. Compared with non-shared clonotypes, clonotypes shared by all four sorted-subset donors had higher generation probabilities. Based on pairwise subsampling, the degree of clonotype sharing among donors was expected to be affected by sequencing depth. Sampling was restricted to blood, and TCR repertoires in tissue are likely to differ from TCR repertoires in blood. Naive subsets generally had larger estimated clonotype richness than memory subsets.

To note about this clone: This receptor's antigen is unknown. No much larger clonotype is one base removed from it; base qualities were not supplied.

TCR CDR3 regions were amplified from genomic DNA by multiplex PCR using the deep immunoSEQ assay. Extracted genomic DNA from each cell subset was spread evenly across all wells of several immunoSEQ 96-well plates, with each plate serving as a replicate. For sorted subsets, about 0.2 ug genomic DNA, equal to about 30,000 T cell genomes, was loaded into each replicate PCR. The purified libraries were quantified using a Qubit 3.0 fluorometer, sized with a Bioanalyzer 2100, and then quantified again using the KAPA Library Quantification kit. Every immunoSEQ 96-well plate was sequenced on a dedicated single-read 150-cycle Illumina NextSeq 550 flow cell. The study's own analysis went as follows. Because the immunoSEQ output held only junctional sequences and lacked quality scores, the filtering could not match the filtering applied to full-length reads. Sequences were annotated with PyIR, a Python wrapper for IgBLAST v1.9, using IMGT germline references to assign V/J genes and CDR3. Reads with weak V/J assignments (E-value above 1e-6), missing CDR3, stop codons, out-of-frame junctions, or ambiguous translated residues were removed. A V3J clonotype was defined by an identical inferred V gene, J gene, and CDR3 amino acid sequence. To compute the percentage overlap between repertoires, the number of shared unique clonotypes was divided by the size of the smaller repertoire. RTK rarefaction, the Chao1 estimator, and Recon v2.1 estimates of unobserved clonotypes were used to assess repertoire richness. Generation probabilities for all TCRbeta clonotypes obtained by the gDNA method from a handful of donors were computed using OLGA. Not all clones reach the TCRdb copy of this immuneACCESS table, which keeps in-frame sequences only. Checked studies attribute under half of the gap to unresolved V genes and leave the rest unexplained. D and trimming come from the DNA, and the V and J calls and clone size come from that table. In all, the sample holds about 2.2 million clones, and roughly 91% of those were seen once. The biggest ten clones account for 1.5% to 2% of the sample.

The source is a man younger than 30 in good health. Some clones in this sample may be carry-over from other donors' samples. The sample was naive CD8+ T cells from PBMCs. What the cell subset or site label conveys for this sample: CD45RA+CCR7+.

The DNA sequence is as follows: TGTGCCAGCAGTTTATACAGACTTCTAGGGAATGAGCAGTTCTTC. Its protein is CASSLYRLLGNEQFF. The chain is made from TRBV28 and TRBJ2-1; a confident D gene designation cannot be given. The germline V gene supplies CDR1 MDHEN and CDR2 SYDVKM. The trim is 1 base for V and 7 bases for J, with a gap of 14 bases between the germline ends. The CDR3, from cysteine to phenylalanine, totals 15 residues. The sequence is cut down to CDR3 DNA, 45 bases in frame from base 1.